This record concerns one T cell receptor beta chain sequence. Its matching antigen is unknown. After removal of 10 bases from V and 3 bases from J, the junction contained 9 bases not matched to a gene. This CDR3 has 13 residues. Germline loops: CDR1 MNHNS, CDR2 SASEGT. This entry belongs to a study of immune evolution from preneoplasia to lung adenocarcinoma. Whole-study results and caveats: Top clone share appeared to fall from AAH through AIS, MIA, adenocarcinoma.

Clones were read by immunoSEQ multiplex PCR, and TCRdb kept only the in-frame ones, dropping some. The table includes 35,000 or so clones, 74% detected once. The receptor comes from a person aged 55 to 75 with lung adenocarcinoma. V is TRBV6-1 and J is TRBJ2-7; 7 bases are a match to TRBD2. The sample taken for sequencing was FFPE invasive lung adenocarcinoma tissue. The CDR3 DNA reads TGTGCCACAACGAGGCTAGCGGACTACGAGCAGTACTTC. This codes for CATTRLADYEQYF.